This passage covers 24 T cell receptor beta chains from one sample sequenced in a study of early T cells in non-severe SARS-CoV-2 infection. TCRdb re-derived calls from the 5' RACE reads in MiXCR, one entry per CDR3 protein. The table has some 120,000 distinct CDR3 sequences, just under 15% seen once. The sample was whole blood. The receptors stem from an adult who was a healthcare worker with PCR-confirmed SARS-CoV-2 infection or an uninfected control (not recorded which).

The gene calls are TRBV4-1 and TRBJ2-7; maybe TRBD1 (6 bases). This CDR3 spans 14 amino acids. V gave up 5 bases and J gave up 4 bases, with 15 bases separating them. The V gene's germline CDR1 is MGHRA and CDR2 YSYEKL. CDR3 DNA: TGCGCCAGCAGCGCCAGAACAGGGATATACGAGCAGTACTTC. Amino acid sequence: CASSARTGIYEQYF.

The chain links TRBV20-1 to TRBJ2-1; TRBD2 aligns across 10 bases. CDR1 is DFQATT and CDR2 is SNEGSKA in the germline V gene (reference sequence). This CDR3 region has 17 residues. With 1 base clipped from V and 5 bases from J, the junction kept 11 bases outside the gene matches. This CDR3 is CSARVGSGGPIDNEQFF. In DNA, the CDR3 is TGCAGTGCTAGAGTAGGTAGCGGGGGGCCCATTGACAATGAGCAGTTCTTC.

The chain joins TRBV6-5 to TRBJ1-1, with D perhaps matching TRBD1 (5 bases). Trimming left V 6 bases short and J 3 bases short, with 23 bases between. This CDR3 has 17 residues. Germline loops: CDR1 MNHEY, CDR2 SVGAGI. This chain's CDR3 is CASSRLGTVIVDTEAFF. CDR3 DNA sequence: TGTGCCAGCAGCCGACTTGGGACCGTCATCGTAGACACTGAAGCTTTCTTT.

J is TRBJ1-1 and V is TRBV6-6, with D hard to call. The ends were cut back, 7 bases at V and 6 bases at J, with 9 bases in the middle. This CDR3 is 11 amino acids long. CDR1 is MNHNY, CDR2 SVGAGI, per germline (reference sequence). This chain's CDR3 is CASTSRSEAFF. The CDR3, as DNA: TGTGCCAGCACCTCAAGATCTGAAGCTTTCTTT.

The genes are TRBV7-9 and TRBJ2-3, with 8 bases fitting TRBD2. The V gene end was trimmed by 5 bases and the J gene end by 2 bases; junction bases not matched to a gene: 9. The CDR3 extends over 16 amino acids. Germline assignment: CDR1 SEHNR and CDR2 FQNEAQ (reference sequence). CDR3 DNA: TGTGCCAGCAGCCTAACGGGCGGGGGGCACACAGATACGCAGTATTTT. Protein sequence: CASSLTGGGHTDTQYF.

The CDR3 spells CATEPRDRGYNEQFF. CDR3 coding DNA: TGTGCCACAGAACCGAGGGACAGAGGGTACAATGAGCAGTTCTTC. The rearrangement joins TRBV5-4 to TRBJ2-1, with 7 nucleotides matching TRBD1. From germline, CDR1 is SGHNT and CDR2 YYREEE (reference sequence). The CDR3 has 15 amino acids. Trimming cost V 9 bases and J 4 bases; bases outside gene matches: 13.

The CDR3 protein is CASCGGTSTDTQYF. The CDR3 region has the DNA TGTGCCAGTTGTGGTGGGACTTCCACAGATACGCAGTATTTT. The chain combines TRBV19 with TRBJ2-3; TRBD2 is a possible D gene (6 bases). V was pared by 8 bases and J by 2 bases, with 14 bases between. The germline gives CDR1 LNHDA, CDR2 SQIVND (reference sequence). This CDR3 comprises 14 residues.

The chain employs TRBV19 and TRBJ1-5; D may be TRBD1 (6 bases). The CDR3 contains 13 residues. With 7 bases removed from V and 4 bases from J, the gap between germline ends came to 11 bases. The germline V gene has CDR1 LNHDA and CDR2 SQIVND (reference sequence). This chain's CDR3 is CASNRDINQPQHF. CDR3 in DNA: TGTGCCAGTAACCGGGACATAAATCAGCCCCAGCATTTT.

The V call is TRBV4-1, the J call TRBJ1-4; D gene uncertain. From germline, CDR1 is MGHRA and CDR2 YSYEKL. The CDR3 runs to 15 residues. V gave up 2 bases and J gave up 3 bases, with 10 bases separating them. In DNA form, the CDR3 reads TGCGCCAGCAGCCAACAACAGTTTGCTAATGAAAAACTGTTTTTT. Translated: CASSQQQFANEKLFF.

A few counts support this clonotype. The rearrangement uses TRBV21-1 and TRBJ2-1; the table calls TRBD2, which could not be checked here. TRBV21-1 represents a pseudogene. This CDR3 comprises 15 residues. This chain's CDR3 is CASGLLAGSFNEQFF. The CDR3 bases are TGTGCCAGCGGCCTACTAGCGGGGTCTTTTAATGAGCAGTTCTTC.

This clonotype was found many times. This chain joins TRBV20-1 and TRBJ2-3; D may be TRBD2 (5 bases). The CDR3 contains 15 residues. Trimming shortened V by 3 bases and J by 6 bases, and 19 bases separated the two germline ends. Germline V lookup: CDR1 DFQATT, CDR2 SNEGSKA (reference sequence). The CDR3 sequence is CSASEVGSDSDTQYF. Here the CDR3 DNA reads TGCAGTGCTAGTGAGGTGGGGAGTGACTCTGATACGCAGTATTTT.

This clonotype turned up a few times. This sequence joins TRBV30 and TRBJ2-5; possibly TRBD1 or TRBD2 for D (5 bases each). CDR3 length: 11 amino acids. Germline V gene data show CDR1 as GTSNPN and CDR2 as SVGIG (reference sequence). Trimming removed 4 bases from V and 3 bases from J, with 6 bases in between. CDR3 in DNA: TGTGCCTGGATGGGGGAAGAGACCCAGTACTTC. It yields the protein CAWMGEETQYF. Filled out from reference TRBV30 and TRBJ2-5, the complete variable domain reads SQTIHQWPATLVQPVGSPLSLECTVEGTSNPNLYWYRQAAGRGLQLLFYSVGIGQISSEVPQNLSASRPQDRQFILSSKKLLLSDSGFYLCAWMGEETQYFGPGTRLLVL.

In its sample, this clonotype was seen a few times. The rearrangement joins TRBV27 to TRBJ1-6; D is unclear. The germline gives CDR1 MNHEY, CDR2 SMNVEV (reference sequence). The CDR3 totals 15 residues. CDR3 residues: CACQQSIVNNSPLHF. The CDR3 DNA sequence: TGTGCGTGCCAGCAATCTATCGTAAATAATTCACCCCTCCACTTT.

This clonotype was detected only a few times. CDR3 loop: CASSSTATYEQYF. CDR3 sequence (DNA): TGTGCCAGCAGTTCGACAGCGACCTACGAGCAGTACTTC. This chain connects TRBV2 to TRBJ2-7; D may be TRBD1 (5 bases). Per germline, CDR1 SNHLY and CDR2 FYNNEI. The V gene lost 5 bases and the J gene lost 2 bases, with 10 bases spanning the gap. This CDR3 comprises 13 residues.

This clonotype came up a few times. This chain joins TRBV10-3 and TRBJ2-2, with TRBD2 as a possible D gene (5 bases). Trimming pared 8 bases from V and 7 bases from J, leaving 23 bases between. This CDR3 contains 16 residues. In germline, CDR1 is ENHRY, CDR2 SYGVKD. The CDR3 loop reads CAICCAASSYGGELFF. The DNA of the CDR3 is TGTGCCATCTGTTGTGCGGCTAGCTCCTACGGCGGGGAGCTGTTTTTT.

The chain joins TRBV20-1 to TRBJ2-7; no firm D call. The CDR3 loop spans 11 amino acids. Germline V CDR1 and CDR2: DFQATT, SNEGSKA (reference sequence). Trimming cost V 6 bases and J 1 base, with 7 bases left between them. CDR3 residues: CSAFRSYEQYF. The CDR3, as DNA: TGCAGTGCCTTCCGTTCCTACGAGCAGTACTTC.

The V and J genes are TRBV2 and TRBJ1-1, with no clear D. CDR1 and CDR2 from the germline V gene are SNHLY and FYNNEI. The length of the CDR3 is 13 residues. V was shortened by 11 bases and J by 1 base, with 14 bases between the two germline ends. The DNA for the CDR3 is TGTGCCGCGCGCCGAGAGGGGAACACTGAAGCTTTCTTT. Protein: CAARREGNTEAFF. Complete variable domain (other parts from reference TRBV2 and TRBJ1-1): EPEVTQTPSHQVTQMGQEVILRCVPISNHLYFYWYRQILGQKVEFLVSFYNNEISEKSEIFDDQFSVERPDGSNFTLKIRSTKLEDSAMYFCAARREGNTEAFFGQGTRLTVV.

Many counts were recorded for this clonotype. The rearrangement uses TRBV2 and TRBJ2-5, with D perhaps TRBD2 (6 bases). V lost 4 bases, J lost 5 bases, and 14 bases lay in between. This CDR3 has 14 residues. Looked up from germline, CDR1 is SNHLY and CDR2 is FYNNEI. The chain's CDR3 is CASSAWEAEETQYF. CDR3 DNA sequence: TGTGCCAGCAGTGCATGGGAGGCGGAGGAGACCCAGTACTTC.

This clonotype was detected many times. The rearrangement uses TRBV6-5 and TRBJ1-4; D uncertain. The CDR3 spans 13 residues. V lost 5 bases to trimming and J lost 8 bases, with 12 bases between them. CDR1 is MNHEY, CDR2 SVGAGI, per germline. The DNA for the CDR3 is TGTGCCAGCAGTGGGTATCGCAACGAAAAACTGTTTTTT. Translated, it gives CASSGYRNEKLFF.

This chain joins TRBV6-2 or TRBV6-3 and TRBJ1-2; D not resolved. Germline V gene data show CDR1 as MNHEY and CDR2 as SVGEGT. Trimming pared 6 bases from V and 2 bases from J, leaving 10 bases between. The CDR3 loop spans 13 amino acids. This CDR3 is CASSPPKNYGYTF. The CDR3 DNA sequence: TGTGCCAGCAGCCCCCCTAAGAACTATGGCTACACCTTC.

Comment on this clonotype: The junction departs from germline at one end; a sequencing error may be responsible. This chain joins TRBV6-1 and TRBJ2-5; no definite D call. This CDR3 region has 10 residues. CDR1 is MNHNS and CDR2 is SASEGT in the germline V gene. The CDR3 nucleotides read TGTGCCAGCAGTGAGCCTGTAAAGACCTTC. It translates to CASSEPVKTF.

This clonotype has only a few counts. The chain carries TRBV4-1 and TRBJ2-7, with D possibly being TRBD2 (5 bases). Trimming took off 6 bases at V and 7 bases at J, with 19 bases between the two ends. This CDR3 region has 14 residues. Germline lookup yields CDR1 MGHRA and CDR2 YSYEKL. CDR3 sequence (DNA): TGCGCCAGCAGGCGATGGACCGCGTCGGGGGAGCAGTACTTC. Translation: CASRRWTASGEQYF.

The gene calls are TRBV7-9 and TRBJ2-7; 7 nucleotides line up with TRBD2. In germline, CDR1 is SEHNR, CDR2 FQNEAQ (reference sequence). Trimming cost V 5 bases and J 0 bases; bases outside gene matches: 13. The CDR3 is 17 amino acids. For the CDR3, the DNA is TGTGCCAGCAGCCCCAACCCAGGTCTAGCGGACTCCTACGAGCAGTACTTC. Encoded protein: CASSPNPGLADSYEQYF.

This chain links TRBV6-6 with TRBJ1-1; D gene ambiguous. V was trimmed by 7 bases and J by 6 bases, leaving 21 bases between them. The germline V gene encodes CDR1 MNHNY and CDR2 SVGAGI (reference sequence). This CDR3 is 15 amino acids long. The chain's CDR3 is CASTSGTGYLAEAFF. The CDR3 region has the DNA TGTGCCAGCACCTCCGGAACCGGGTACTTGGCTGAAGCTTTCTTT.